One sample yielded the 32 T cell receptor beta chains listed below, sequenced in a study of beta chain features in type 1 diabetes. The investigators reverse transcribed all of the isolated RNA, so they sequenced expressed TCRB transcripts. The method was immunoSEQ multiplex PCR; TCRdb's version includes in-frame clones alone and lacks a portion of them. This sample has some 150,000 clones, with about 9.4% found just once. The sequencing input was naive CD4+ T cells from blood. The receptors originated from a man between 18 and 35 years old in good health.

This clone has at least ten counts. The chain joins TRBV29-1 to TRBJ2-3; tentative D call: TRBD1 (6 bases). Germline CDR1 reads SQVTM; CDR2 reads ANQGSEA. The CDR3 totals 13 residues. Trimming took off 7 bases at V and 5 bases at J, with 16 bases between the two ends. In DNA, the CDR3 is TGCAGCGCGCGCGAAACAGGGAAAGATACGCAGTATTTT. Amino acid sequence: CSARETGKDTQYF.

This clone was found a few times. The J gene is TRBJ2-7, the V gene TRBV19; 7 bases map to TRBD1. Germline trimming cut 4 bases from V and 2 bases from J; bases unmatched to any gene: 8. In germline, CDR1 is LNHDA, CDR2 SQIVND (reference sequence). The CDR3 totals 15 residues. CDR3 DNA sequence: TGTGCCAGTAGTAGACAGGGCCAACCGACCTACGAGCAGTACTTC. This translates into CASSRQGQPTYEQYF.

This clone was counted a few times. The rearrangement joins TRBV10-3 to TRBJ2-5, with 8 bases matching TRBD1. From germline, CDR1 is ENHRY and CDR2 SYGVKD. The CDR3 is 16 amino acids. V trimming: 5 bases; J trimming: 5 bases; junction bases outside the gene matches: 13. CDR3 sequence reads: CAISKSGGQGYETQYF. The DNA of the CDR3 is TGTGCCATCAGTAAATCCGGTGGACAGGGTTATGAGACCCAGTACTTC.

This clone came up a few times. The chain recombines TRBV6-5 with TRBJ1-4, with 7 bases identical to TRBD1. V lost 10 bases to trimming and J lost 4 bases; unmatched junction nucleotides: 3. CDR1 is MNHEY, CDR2 SVGAGI, per germline. This CDR3 comprises 12 residues. CDR3 in DNA: TGTGCCACGGGACAGATTAATGAAAAACTGTTTTTT. Protein sequence: CATGQINEKLFF.

The rearrangement joins TRBV19 to TRBJ2-6, with TRBD1 as a possible D gene (6 bases). CDR1 is LNHDA, CDR2 SQIVND, per germline (reference sequence). This CDR3 has 14 amino acids. V lost 10 bases and J 3 bases, leaving 13 bases between the germline ends. The chain's CDR3 is CATQGRSGANVLTF. Written as DNA, the CDR3 is TGTGCCACCCAGGGGCGAAGTGGGGCCAACGTCCTGACTTTC.

The table lists this clone with a few counts. The gene calls are TRBV29-1 and TRBJ1-2, with 9 positions matching TRBD1. V dropped 3 bases and J dropped 5; count of bases not matched to a gene: 4. Germline CDR1 SQVTM, CDR2 ANQGSEA. The CDR3 covers 13 residues. The CDR3, as DNA: TGCAGCGTTGATACAGGGGGCGGGTATGGCTACACCTTC. Translated: CSVDTGGGYGYTF.

This clone was found a few times. This sequence joins TRBV30 and TRBJ1-2; 7 nucleotides line up with TRBD1. The CDR3 loop spans 12 amino acids. The germline V gene has CDR1 GTSNPN and CDR2 SVGIG (reference sequence). The J segment lost 8 bases and the V segment lost 0 bases, leaving 3 bases of the junction unmatched. The CDR3 DNA reads as TGTGCCTGGAGTGTAACAGGGGTAGGCTACACCTTC. Protein product: CAWSVTGVGYTF. The full variable domain, in which reference TRBV30 and TRBJ1-2 provide the parts outside the CDR3, is SQTIHQWPATLVQPVGSPLSLECTVEGTSNPNLYWYRQAAGRGLQLLFYSVGIGQISSEVPQNLSASRPQDRQFILSSKKLLLSDSGFYLCAWSVTGVGYTFGSGTRLTVV.

This clone has a handful of counts. V is TRBV28 and J is TRBJ1-5; D possibly corresponds to TRBD1 (5 bases). The V gene lost 5 bases and the J gene lost 2 bases, with 16 bases spanning the gap. CDR3 length: 16 residues. From germline, CDR1 is MDHEN and CDR2 SYDVKM. As DNA, the CDR3 is TGTGCCAGCAGTACCAGGACACCTACGGGCAATCAGCCCCAGCATTTT. Encoded protein: CASSTRTPTGNQPQHF.

The V call is TRBV28, the J call TRBJ2-5; a possible D gene is TRBD1 (6 bases). V was clipped by 2 bases and J by 5 bases, with 6 bases between them. The CDR3 loop spans 12 amino acids. Germline V gene sequence: CDR1 MDHEN, CDR2 SYDVKM. CDR3: CASSLQGETQYF. The CDR3 coding sequence is TGTGCCAGCAGTTTACAGGGGGAGACCCAGTACTTC.

In this sample, this clone turned up a few times. The V and J genes are TRBV10-3 and TRBJ1-4; unclear D gene. The V end was cut by 2 bases, the J end by 4 bases, with 11 bases between. The CDR3 runs to 15 residues. Germline V lookup: CDR1 ENHRY, CDR2 SYGVKD. The CDR3 loop is CAISEEGNLNEKLFF. The CDR3 DNA sequence: TGTGCCATCAGTGAGGAGGGTAACCTTAATGAAAAACTGTTTTTT.

This clone was found a few times. This chain links TRBV16 with TRBJ2-7, with a tentative D call TRBD1 (6 bases). The CDR3 is 13 residues long. Deletions cut 5 bases from V and 6 bases from J, with 14 bases between. Germline V gene lookup returns CDR1 KGHSY and CDR2 FQNENV. For the CDR3, the DNA is TGTGCCAGCAGCTCCGGACAGCGCGCCGAGCAGTACTTC. Encoded protein: CASSSGQRAEQYF.

V and J are TRBV29-1 and TRBJ2-1; D possibly corresponds to TRBD2 (5 bases). V was clipped by 7 bases and J by 6 bases, with 16 bases between them. There are 13 residues in the CDR3. CDR1 is SQVTM, CDR2 ANQGSEA, per germline. The CDR3 DNA follows: TGCAGCGGCGATCGGGGAAGAGCCAATGAGCAGTTCTTC. It encodes CSGDRGRANEQFF.

This rearrangement joins TRBV11-2 to TRBJ2-5; 7 bases are shared with TRBD1. The CDR3 totals 14 residues. Germline V gene lookup returns CDR1 SGHAT and CDR2 FQNNGV. Unmatched junction bases numbered 8, after V lost 6 bases and J lost 4 bases. The CDR3 protein is CASSKTGFPETQYF. For the CDR3, the DNA is TGTGCCAGCAGTAAGACAGGGTTCCCAGAGACCCAGTACTTC. The entire variable domain, with the rest obtained from reference TRBV11-2 and TRBJ2-5, is as follows: EAGVAQSPRYKIIEKRQSVAFWCNPISGHATLYWYQQILGQGPKLLIQFQNNGVVDDSQLPKDRFSAERLKGVDSTLKIQPAKLEDSAVYLCASSKTGFPETQYFGPGTRLLVL.

This sequence joins TRBV6-5 and TRBJ1-1, with no clear D. Trimming left V 2 bases short and J 6 bases short, with 16 bases between. This CDR3 spans 15 amino acids. CDR1 is MNHEY and CDR2 is SVGAGI in the germline V gene. CDR3 residues: CASSYASGEVSEAFF. The CDR3 nucleotides read TGTGCCAGCAGTTACGCTAGCGGGGAGGTGTCTGAAGCTTTCTTT.

In this sample, this clone turned up a few times. The V gene is TRBV7-9, the J gene TRBJ2-7; D unclear. The CDR3 has 15 amino acids. Trimming shortened V by 4 bases and J by 2 bases, and 15 bases separated the two germline ends. Per germline, CDR1 SEHNR and CDR2 FQNEAQ (reference sequence). For the CDR3, the DNA is TGTGCCAGCAGCTCTGCAGGCAGGATCCCCTACGAGCAGTACTTC. Its protein is CASSSAGRIPYEQYF.

This clone was detected many times. This chain uses TRBV4-3 with TRBJ2-2, with D possibly matching TRBD1 (6 bases). With 0 bases removed from V and 1 base from J, the gap between germline ends came to 9 bases. Germline V gene lookup returns CDR1 LGHNA and CDR2 YSLEER. This CDR3 comprises 16 residues. CDR3 sequence reads: CASSQEGHLNTGELFF. The CDR3, as DNA: TGCGCCAGCAGCCAAGAGGGACACCTGAACACCGGGGAGCTGTTTTTT.

The chain carries TRBV18 and TRBJ1-6, with 7 positions matching TRBD1. The V gene end was trimmed by 3 bases and the J gene end by 7 bases; junction bases not matched to a gene: 9. Germline V lookup: CDR1 KGHSH, CDR2 LQKENI. This CDR3 is built from 16 residues. Written as DNA, the CDR3 is TGTGCCAGCTCACCCCGGCACAGGGGATCGAATTCACCCCTCCACTTT. This sequence encodes CASSPRHRGSNSPLHF.

This chain joins TRBV28 and TRBJ2-7, with a possible D match to TRBD1 (6 bases). Germline V gene sequence: CDR1 MDHEN, CDR2 SYDVKM. The V end was cut by 7 bases, the J end by 5 bases, with 15 bases between. The CDR3 has 13 residues. The CDR3 spells CASTSGQSNEQYF. The CDR3 DNA reads as TGTGCCAGCACCTCCGGACAGTCCAACGAGCAGTACTTC. Complete variable domain (other parts from reference TRBV28 and TRBJ2-7): DVKVTQSSRYLVKRTGEKVFLECVQDMDHENMFWYRQDPGLGLRLIYFSYDVKMKEKGDIPEGYSVSREKKERFSLILESASTNQTSMYLCASTSGQSNEQYFGPGTRLTVT.

This clone was counted between two and nine times. The V call is TRBV6-1, the J call TRBJ1-2; D is uncertain. Trimming took off 2 bases at V and 4 bases at J, with 8 bases between the two ends. Per germline, CDR1 MNHNS and CDR2 SASEGT. The CDR3 runs 13 residues. The CDR3 DNA reads as TGTGCCAGCAGTGAAAAGTTCAGCTATGGCTACACCTTC. Its protein is CASSEKFSYGYTF.

This clone occurred a few times. The rearrangement joins TRBV7-9 to TRBJ1-2, with 10 bases matching TRBD1. V lost 1 base and J lost 5; bases outside the gene matches: 7. The CDR3 is 16 residues long. Germline CDR1 and CDR2: SEHNR and FQNEAQ (reference sequence). The CDR3 DNA follows: TGTGCCAGCAGCTTAGGTGGGACGGACAGGGGGTATGGCTACACCTTC. Amino acid sequence: CASSLGGTDRGYGYTF.

This chain uses TRBV18 with TRBJ2-3, with unresolved D. The V gene's germline CDR1 is KGHSH and CDR2 LQKENI. The CDR3 has 14 residues. V lost 2 bases and J lost 2, with 8 bases in between. CDR3 region: CASSPTSYTDTQYF. The CDR3 nucleotides read TGTGCCAGCTCACCAACGTCCTACACAGATACGCAGTATTTT.

This clone has a count of ten or more. This chain uses TRBV6-5 with TRBJ2-3, with D possibly matching TRBD1 (5 bases). Looked up from germline, CDR1 is MNHEY and CDR2 is SVGAGI. CDR3 length: 13 amino acids. V lost 5 bases and J 11 bases, leaving 17 bases between the germline ends. In nucleotides, the CDR3 is TGTGCCAGCAGTAGTATCCCCGGACATTTGCAGTATTTT. This translates into CASSSIPGHLQYF.

The genes are TRBV11-3 and TRBJ2-3; 7 nucleotides match TRBD1. V trimming: 4 bases; J trimming: 5 bases; junction bases outside the gene matches: 3. Germline loops: CDR1 SGHNT, CDR2 YENEEA. This CDR3 comprises 13 residues. The DNA of the CDR3 is TGTGCCAGCAGCTCCACAGGGGTAGATACGCAGTATTTT. It translates to CASSSTGVDTQYF.

The V gene is TRBV15, the J gene TRBJ1-5, with D perhaps TRBD1 (5 bases). The CDR3 runs to 15 residues. The V end lost 5 bases, the J end lost 3 bases, and 14 bases lay between the germline ends. CDR1 and CDR2 from the germline V gene are LNHNV and YYDKDF (reference sequence). CDR3 in DNA: TGTGCCACCAGCTCCAGAAGGGGTACCAATCAGCCCCAGCATTTT. Translation: CATSSRRGTNQPQHF.

The genes are TRBV4-2 and TRBJ2-5; the D gene is possibly TRBD2 (6 bases). This CDR3 is built from 16 residues. Germline CDR1 reads LGHNA; CDR2 reads YNFKEQ. The V end lost 0 bases, the J end lost 5 bases, and 16 bases lay between the germline ends. The CDR3 sequence is CASSQDPTSGGETQYF. CDR3 coding DNA: TGTGCCAGCAGCCAAGATCCGACTAGTGGGGGGGAGACCCAGTACTTC.

This clone was picked up a small number of times. The chain links TRBV4-3 to TRBJ2-3; 7 nucleotides align to TRBD2. With V trimmed by 1 base and J by 4 bases, 11 bases remained unmatched. CDR1 LGHNA and CDR2 YSLEER come from the germline V gene. This CDR3 has 17 amino acids. CDR3 loop: CASSQGFGGGFSDTQYF. CDR3 nucleotides: TGCGCCAGCAGCCAAGGGTTCGGCGGGGGATTCTCAGATACGCAGTATTTT.

The chain recombines TRBV19 with TRBJ2-1; 7 nucleotides agree with TRBD1. The germline gives CDR1 LNHDA, CDR2 SQIVND (reference sequence). V lost 2 bases, J lost 8 bases, and 9 bases stayed unmatched. The CDR3 extends over 15 amino acids. CDR3 DNA sequence: TGTGCCAGTAGTATACGACAGGGAGTGGAGGATGAGCAGTTCTTC. Its translation: CASSIRQGVEDEQFF.

This clone was observed a few times. The chain has TRBV18 and TRBJ2-2; tentatively, D is TRBD2 (5 bases). Per the germline V gene, CDR1 is KGHSH and CDR2 is LQKENI. V lost 2 bases to trimming and J lost 1 base, with 8 bases between them. The CDR3 is 15 residues long. The CDR3 spells CASSPSGLNTGELFF. For the CDR3, the DNA is TGTGCCAGCTCACCATCGGGGTTGAACACCGGGGAGCTGTTTTTT.

The chain links TRBV6-5 to TRBJ1-2; no definite D call. CDR1 and CDR2 from the germline V gene are MNHEY and SVGAGI. The CDR3 is made up of 12 amino acids. The V end was cut by 5 bases, the J end by 4 bases, with 8 bases between. The DNA of the CDR3 is TGTGCCAGCAGTCCCCGGGGCTATGGCTACACCTTC. This codes for CASSPRGYGYTF.

The gene calls are TRBV4-3 and TRBJ2-5, with D perhaps TRBD1 (6 bases). This CDR3 is 11 amino acids long. Trimming shortened V by 4 bases and J by 7 bases, and 7 bases separated the two germline ends. Looked up from germline, CDR1 is LGHNA and CDR2 is YSLEER. The CDR3 is CASSRGGTQYF. As DNA, the CDR3 is TGCGCCAGCAGCCGAGGGGGGACCCAGTACTTC.

This chain links TRBV5-1 with TRBJ2-3; 7 positions agree with TRBD2. CDR1 and CDR2 (germline): SGHRS, YFSETQ. This CDR3 contains 18 residues. The V segment lost 0 bases and the J segment 4 bases; nucleotides outside the gene matches: 14. DNA for the CDR3: TGCGCCAGCAGCTTGGATTCCCGGAGCGGGGATCCTTCAGATACGCAGTATTTT. Its translation: CASSLDSRSGDPSDTQYF.

This clone was found a few times. This rearrangement joins TRBV6-1 to TRBJ1-2; 8 nucleotides line up with TRBD1. This CDR3 comprises 15 residues. V lost 6 bases to trimming and J lost 3 bases; unmatched junction nucleotides: 9. In germline, CDR1 is MNHNS, CDR2 SASEGT. The CDR3 DNA reads as TGTGCCAGCAGCGCTGGACAGGGCCTCCACTATGGCTACACCTTC. Translating gives CASSAGQGLHYGYTF.